This paragraph covers one TCR beta chain sequence. Its antigen is currently unknown. Profiled with immunoSEQ multiplex PCR; TCRdb holds only in-frame clones, not every one. Of 50,000 to 80,000 clones listed, roughly 90% are singletons. The sample originates from a study of cytomegalovirus exposure and HLA in healthy donors. Findings of the study overall: A few CMV-associated chains proved CMV antigen-specific in vitro.

With 1 base removed from V and 3 bases from J, the gap between germline ends came to 8 bases. The V gene's germline CDR1 is SGDLS and CDR2 YYNGEE. This CDR3 region has 14 residues. V and J are TRBV9 and TRBJ2-1; D is unresolved. The sample comprised PBMCs. The clonotype originates from a young woman in good health and CMV-seronegative. Written as DNA, the CDR3 is TGTGCCAGCAGCGTACTAGGCAGCTACAATGAGCAGTTCTTC. This translates into CASSVLGSYNEQFF.